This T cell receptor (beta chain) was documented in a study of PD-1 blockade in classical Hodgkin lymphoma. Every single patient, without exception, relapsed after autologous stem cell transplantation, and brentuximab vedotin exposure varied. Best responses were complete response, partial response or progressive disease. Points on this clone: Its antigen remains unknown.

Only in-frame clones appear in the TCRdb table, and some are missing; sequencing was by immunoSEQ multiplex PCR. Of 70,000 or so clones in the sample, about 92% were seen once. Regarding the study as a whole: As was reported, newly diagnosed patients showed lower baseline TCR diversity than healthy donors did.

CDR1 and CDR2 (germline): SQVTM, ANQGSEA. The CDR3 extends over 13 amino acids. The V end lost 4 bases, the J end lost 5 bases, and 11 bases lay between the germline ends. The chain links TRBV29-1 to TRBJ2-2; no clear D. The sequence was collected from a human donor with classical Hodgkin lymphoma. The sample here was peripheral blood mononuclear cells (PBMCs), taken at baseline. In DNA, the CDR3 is TGCAGCGTTGGCGTCATAGCAACCGGGGAGCTGTTTTTT. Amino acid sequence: CSVGVIATGELFF.